Each of the 28 T cell receptor beta chains below was sequenced from the same sample in a study of long-term antiretroviral therapy in people with HIV. Runs used v3.0 of the immunoSEQ assay and were done at survey level. The repertoire was sequenced with immunoSEQ multiplex PCR; TCRdb's copy has only in-frame clones and lacks some. This sample carries around 20,000 clones, approximately 80% of them seen once, and the ten largest clones take around 18%. The specimen was unsorted PBMCs, collected 0.6 years after starting antiretroviral therapy. These receptors were taken from a woman aged 18-29 years with HIV.

This chain joins TRBV4-2 and TRBJ2-3; 8 bases line up with TRBD1. Germline values: CDR1 LGHNA, CDR2 YNFKEQ. Trimming took 4 bases from V and 3 from J; bases not matched to a gene: 0. The CDR3 covers 13 residues. The CDR3 nucleotides are TGTGCCAGCAGCCGGACAGGGACAGATACGCAGTATTTT. It translates to CASSRTGTDTQYF.

V is TRBV5-5 and J is TRBJ1-2; possibly TRBD1 for D (6 bases). Trimming removed 1 base from V and 4 bases from J, with 20 bases in between. The CDR3 contains 17 residues. Germline V gene data show CDR1 as SGHKS and CDR2 as YYEKEE (reference sequence). In nucleotides, the CDR3 is TGTGCCAGCAGCTTGACGCCCGCAGGGGCGGGCGCCTATGGCTACACCTTC. Its translation: CASSLTPAGAGAYGYTF.

The chain joins TRBV13 to TRBJ1-2; 7 bases fit TRBD1. The V gene end was trimmed by 3 bases and the J gene end by 4 bases; junction bases not matched to a gene: 5. The germline CDR1 and CDR2 sequences are PRHDT and FYEKMQ (reference sequence). This CDR3 is 14 amino acids long. This CDR3 reads CASSFLTGFYGYTF. The CDR3 bases are TGTGCCAGCAGCTTCCTGACAGGGTTCTATGGCTACACCTTC. The whole variable domain, filled in from reference TRBV13 and TRBJ1-2, reads AAGVIQSPRHLIKEKRETATLKCYPIPRHDTVYWYQQGPGQDPQFLISFYEKMQSDKGSIPDRFSAQQFSDYHSELNMSSLELGDSALYFCASSFLTGFYGYTFGSGTRLTVV.

This chain joins TRBV7-9 and TRBJ1-2, with unresolved D. CDR1 and CDR2 (germline): SEHNR, FQNEAQ (reference sequence). Between the trimmed V and J ends, which lost 1 base and 2 bases, there was a span of 14 bases. This CDR3 is 16 amino acids long. The CDR3 spells CASSLVGSRPNYGYTF. DNA of the CDR3: TGTGCCAGCAGCTTAGTGGGCAGCCGCCCGAACTATGGCTACACCTTC.

V is TRBV5-6 and J is TRBJ1-1; unclear D gene. V gave up 4 bases and J gave up 9 bases, with 13 bases separating them. Germline V gene lookup returns CDR1 SGHDT and CDR2 YYEEEE. CDR3 length: 12 residues. The CDR3 nucleotides read TGTGCCAGCAGCCCGGGAGGAGGCAAAGCTTTCTTT. It is translated as CASSPGGGKAFF.

This clone has just one count. This chain uses TRBV4-3 with TRBJ1-5, with 9 bases fitting TRBD1. V was pared by 4 bases and J by 3 bases, with 7 bases of the junction left unmatched. Germline V gives CDR1 LGHNA, CDR2 YSLEER. This CDR3 is 16 amino acids long. The CDR3 DNA follows: TGCGCCAGCAGCCGGAACAGGGGGCTCCCCAATCAGCCCCAGCATTTT. It specifies CASSRNRGLPNQPQHF.

This rearrangement joins TRBV7-2 to TRBJ1-6; unclear D gene. CDR3 length equals 13 residues. Trimming cost V 5 bases and J 7 bases, with 9 bases left between them. CDR1 and CDR2 (germline): SGHTA, FQGNSA. The CDR3 DNA follows: TGTGCCAGCAGCGTGAACGGGAATTCACCCCTCCACTTT. Amino acids: CASSVNGNSPLHF.

This sequence joins TRBV28 and TRBJ1-1, with D hard to call. V was clipped by 1 base and J by 1 base, with 10 bases between them. CDR3 size: 15 residues. CDR1 MDHEN and CDR2 SYDVKM come from the germline V gene. CDR3 region: CASSLFRSRNTEAFF. CDR3 sequence (DNA): TGTGCCAGCAGTTTATTCCGGTCCCGGAACACTGAAGCTTTCTTT.

The chain is built from TRBV6-5 and TRBJ2-7; D gene unclear. The CDR3 is 14 residues long. Trimming left V 0 bases short and J 4 bases short, with 10 bases between. The germline V gene encodes CDR1 MNHEY and CDR2 SVGAGI. The CDR3 is CASSYSGSLYEQYF. The CDR3 DNA reads as TGTGCCAGCAGTTACTCTGGCAGCCTTTACGAGCAGTACTTC.

The J gene is TRBJ2-1, the V gene TRBV9; TRBD2 aligns across 10 bases. This CDR3 is 15 amino acids long. From germline, CDR1 is SGDLS and CDR2 YYNGEE. V lost 4 bases to trimming and J lost 9 bases; unmatched junction nucleotides: 10. CDR3 bases: TGTGCCAGCAGCTTCAGCGGGAGGGCCTCTGGTGAGCAGTTCTTC. Its translation: CASSFSGRASGEQFF.

The V call is TRBV27, the J call TRBJ1-5, with D hard to call. The CDR3 spans 14 residues. Germline CDR1 is MNHEY and CDR2 is SMNVEV (reference sequence). Trimming cost V 4 bases and J 0 bases, with 7 bases left between them. CDR3 DNA sequence: TGTGCCAGCAGTTCGCTTAATAGCAATCAGCCCCAGCATTTT. It encodes CASSSLNSNQPQHF.

J is TRBJ1-1 and V is TRBV7-9; TRBD1 might be the D (6 bases). Trimming took 5 bases from V and 5 from J, leaving 15 bases between them. Germline V gene sequence: CDR1 SEHNR, CDR2 FQNEAQ (reference sequence). The CDR3 runs to 14 residues. CDR3 residues: CASSISRGGTEAFF. In DNA, the CDR3 is TGTGCCAGCAGCATAAGCAGGGGAGGGACTGAAGCTTTCTTT. Variable domain in full (rest from reference TRBV7-9 and TRBJ1-1): DTGVSQNPRHKITKRGQNVTFRCDPISEHNRLYWYRQTLGQGPEFLTYFQNEAQLEKSRLLSDRFSAERPKGSFSTLEIQRTEQGDSAMYLCASSISRGGTEAFFGQGTRLTVV.

V and J are TRBV29-1 and TRBJ1-3; tentatively, D is TRBD1 (5 bases). This CDR3 region has 12 residues. CDR1 SQVTM and CDR2 ANQGSEA come from the germline V gene. CDR3 sequence reads: CTAGETGNTIYF. The CDR3 nucleotides read TGCACTGCGGGGGAAACTGGAAACACCATATATTTT.

The rearrangement joins TRBV6-5 to TRBJ1-1, with a weak D call TRBD1 (5 bases). CDR3 length: 14 residues. Trimming cost V 7 bases and J 3 bases, with 15 bases left between them. The germline V gene encodes CDR1 MNHEY and CDR2 SVGAGI. Here the CDR3 DNA reads TGTGCCAGCATTAAAAACGGGGCTCACACTGAAGCTTTCTTT. Translation: CASIKNGAHTEAFF.

Written as DNA, the CDR3 is TGTGCCAGCAGCCCTAAAGGACAGGGGACTTATGGCTACACCTTC. Translating gives CASSPKGQGTYGYTF. This chain links TRBV7-3 with TRBJ1-2, with 9 nucleotides matching TRBD1. CDR3 length: 15 residues. Trimming took 5 bases from V and 5 from J; bases not matched to a gene: 9. CDR1 is SGHTA and CDR2 is FQGTGA in the germline V gene. Variable domain in full (rest from reference TRBV7-3 and TRBJ1-2): GAGVSQTPSNKVTEKGKYVELRCDPISGHTALYWYRQSLGQGPEFLIYFQGTGAADDSGLPNDRFFAVRPEGSVSTLKIQRTERGDSAVYLCASSPKGQGTYGYTFGSGTRLTVV.

The chain recombines TRBV27 with TRBJ1-2; weak D call: TRBD1 (6 bases). V lost 5 bases to trimming and J lost 1 base, with 11 bases between them. This CDR3 comprises 14 residues. From germline, CDR1 is MNHEY and CDR2 SMNVEV (reference sequence). The CDR3 nucleotides read TGTGCCAGCAGTCCACAGGGAGATAACTATGGCTACACCTTC. Its protein product is CASSPQGDNYGYTF.

As DNA, the CDR3 is TGTGCCAGCAGTGAGGGACTGAACTCTGGAAACACCATATATTTT. Residues: CASSEGLNSGNTIYF. This chain links TRBV7-2 with TRBJ1-3, with D tentatively TRBD1 (5 bases). The CDR3 runs 15 residues. Per the germline V gene, CDR1 is SGHTA and CDR2 is FQGNSA. Trimming left V 6 bases short and J 0 bases short, with 12 bases between.

V gene TRBV27 combines with J gene TRBJ2-3, with D possibly matching TRBD1 (6 bases). Trimming shortened V by 4 bases and J by 0 bases, and 8 bases separated the two germline ends. This CDR3 has 14 amino acids. Germline assignment: CDR1 MNHEY and CDR2 SMNVEV (reference sequence). CDR3 residues: CASSSGQSTDTQYF. In DNA form, the CDR3 reads TGTGCCAGCAGTTCGGGACAAAGCACAGATACGCAGTATTTT.

V usage is TRBV18 and J usage is TRBJ2-3; D perhaps matches TRBD2 (5 bases). Germline CDR1 KGHSH, CDR2 LQKENI. V was pared by 5 bases and J by 6 bases, with 15 bases between. The CDR3 contains 14 residues. CDR3 in amino acids: CASSGAHPSDTQYF. The CDR3, as DNA: TGTGCCAGCTCAGGCGCTCACCCTAGCGATACGCAGTATTTT.

This rearrangement joins TRBV29-1 to TRBJ1-1; D perhaps matches TRBD1 (6 bases). The CDR3 sequence is 13 residues long. CDR1 SQVTM and CDR2 ANQGSEA come from the germline V gene. Trimming removed 4 bases at V and 4 bases at J, with 13 bases between. The CDR3 sequence: CSVVRGGITEAFF. CDR3 sequence (DNA): TGCAGCGTTGTAAGGGGGGGAATCACTGAAGCTTTCTTT.

The chain carries TRBV7-6 and TRBJ2-1, with D possibly being TRBD1 or TRBD2 (5 bases each). The CDR3 is 16 amino acids. V was cut by 5 bases and J by 3 bases, with 17 bases left in between. The germline CDR1 and CDR2 sequences are SGHVS and FNYEAQ. CDR3 in amino acids: CASSPQGVARYNEQFF. As DNA, the CDR3 is TGTGCCAGCAGCCCGCAGGGAGTAGCACGCTACAATGAGCAGTTCTTC.

CDR3 sequence: CASSERLAGSSYNEQFF. In nucleotides, the CDR3 is TGTGCCAGCAGTGAACGCCTAGCGGGGAGCTCCTACAATGAGCAGTTCTTC. The chain recombines TRBV2 with TRBJ2-1; TRBD2 aligns across 9 bases. The CDR3 is made up of 17 amino acids. V lost 2 bases and J lost 0; bases outside the gene matches: 5. Germline CDR1 is SNHLY and CDR2 is FYNNEI. Together with reference TRBV2 and TRBJ2-1, the CDR3 gives the full variable domain: EPEVTQTPSHQVTQMGQEVILRCVPISNHLYFYWYRQILGQKVEFLVSFYNNEISEKSEIFDDQFSVERPDGSNFTLKIRSTKLEDSAMYFCASSERLAGSSYNEQFFGPGTRLTVL.

This chain joins TRBV6-5 and TRBJ2-7; D not resolved. This CDR3 is 16 amino acids long. Germline lookup yields CDR1 MNHEY and CDR2 SVGAGI. V shed 0 bases and J shed 0 bases, with 12 bases lying between them. CDR3 residues: CASSYSIYSLSYEQYF. The CDR3 DNA is TGTGCCAGCAGTTACTCGATATACTCTCTCTCCTACGAGCAGTACTTC.

This clone appeared once. The rearrangement links TRBV7-2 to TRBJ1-2, with 9 bases that match TRBD1. The V gene's germline CDR1 is SGHTA and CDR2 FQGNSA. Trimming cost V 6 bases and J 2 bases; bases outside gene matches: 4. This CDR3 is built from 14 residues. The CDR3 here is CASSWTGDNYGYTF. The CDR3 region has the DNA TGTGCCAGCAGTTGGACAGGGGACAACTATGGCTACACCTTC.

This chain uses TRBV19 with TRBJ2-7; TRBD1 might be the D (6 bases). Germline lookup yields CDR1 LNHDA and CDR2 SQIVND (reference sequence). The CDR3 totals 13 residues. V shed 4 bases and J shed 4 bases, with 11 bases lying between them. In DNA form, the CDR3 reads TGTGCCAGTAGTACGGGACACAAATACGAGCAGTACTTC. Translating it yields CASSTGHKYEQYF.

The CDR3 bases are TGTGCTAGTGGTTTCCACTCCGGGTACACAGATACGCAGTATTTT. Translated, it gives CASGFHSGYTDTQYF. The chain has TRBV12-5 and TRBJ2-3; D is undetermined. This CDR3 is 15 amino acids long. CDR1 is LGHNT and CDR2 is FRNRAP in the germline V gene. The germline V and J ends were trimmed by 3 bases and 2 bases, with 12 bases remaining between them.

The V gene is TRBV30, the J gene TRBJ2-2; unclear D gene. Germline values: CDR1 GTSNPN, CDR2 SVGIG (reference sequence). This CDR3 contains 16 residues. Trimming cost V 0 bases and J 4 bases, with 15 bases left between them. Here the CDR3 DNA reads TGTGCCTGGAGTGTACTCCGGACGATGTCCACCGGGGAGCTGTTTTTT. It translates to CAWSVLRTMSTGELFF.

This chain's CDR3 is CASSLLEGANYGYTF. The CDR3 DNA is TGTGCCAGCAGCCTCCTTGAAGGGGCTAACTATGGCTACACCTTC. V is TRBV7-8 and J is TRBJ1-2; TRBD1 is a possible D gene (5 bases). The V gene's germline CDR1 is SGHVS and CDR2 FQNEAQ. The CDR3 totals 15 residues. Trimming left V 5 bases short and J 0 bases short, with 13 bases between. The entire variable domain, with the rest obtained from reference TRBV7-8 and TRBJ1-2, is as follows: GAGVSQSPRYKVAKRGQDVALRCDPISGHVSLFWYQQALGQGPEFLTYFQNEAQLDKSGLPSDRFFAERPEGSVSTLKIQRTQQEDSAVYLCASSLLEGANYGYTFGSGTRLTVV.